These 14 T cell receptor beta chains share one sample of origin, sequenced in a study of blood T cell repertoires in COVID-19. The table came from immunoSEQ multiplex PCR; TCRdb's copy has only in-frame clones and leaves some out. The sample has 200,000 to 250,000 clones, roughly 90% seen once. Source material: PBMCs or T cells enriched from blood (not recorded which). Receptors originate from a man between 18 and 35 years old with acute COVID-19.

The rearrangement uses TRBV11-3 and TRBJ2-7, with 8 bases aligning to TRBD1. CDR3 length: 15 amino acids. After removal of 4 bases from V and 3 bases from J, the junction contained 8 bases not matched to a gene. Germline V gene lookup returns CDR1 SGHNT and CDR2 YENEEA. This CDR3 is CASSSRTGRLYEQYF. For the CDR3, the DNA is TGTGCCAGCAGCTCCCGGACAGGGCGTCTCTACGAGCAGTACTTC.

The V and J genes are TRBV30 and TRBJ2-1; 7 nucleotides agree with TRBD2. The CDR3 consists of 14 residues. Germline lookup yields CDR1 GTSNPN and CDR2 SVGIG (reference sequence). Trimming cost V 5 bases and J 4 bases; bases outside gene matches: 8. The CDR3 nucleotides read TGTGCCTGGGCGGGGGACCCCCTTTACAATGAGCAGTTCTTC. As protein: CAWAGDPLYNEQFF.

V and J are TRBV4-1 and TRBJ1-2; D possibly corresponds to TRBD1 (6 bases). Deletions cut 3 bases from V and 4 bases from J, with 18 bases between. This CDR3 spans 16 amino acids. Germline V gene lookup returns CDR1 MGHRA and CDR2 YSYEKL. The CDR3 sequence is CASSQLFTGTSYGYTF. The CDR3 DNA follows: TGCGCCAGCAGCCAGCTTTTTACCGGGACAAGCTATGGCTACACCTTC.

This chain uses TRBV19 with TRBJ1-1; maybe TRBD1 (6 bases). CDR3 length: 18 amino acids. The V end lost 7 bases, the J end lost 0 bases, and 24 bases lay between the germline ends. Looked up from germline, CDR1 is LNHDA and CDR2 is SQIVND (reference sequence). The CDR3 spells CASTSIFGQGLMNTEAFF. The CDR3 DNA is TGTGCCAGTACCTCCATCTTTGGGCAGGGGCTAATGAACACTGAAGCTTTCTTT. Drawing the rest from reference TRBV19 and TRBJ1-1, the complete variable domain is DGGITQSPKYLFRKEGQNVTLSCEQNLNHDAMYWYRQDPGQGLRLIYYSQIVNDFQKGDIAEGYSVSREKKESFPLTVTSAQKNPTAFYLCASTSIFGQGLMNTEAFFGQGTRLTVV.

The CDR3 coding sequence is TGTGCCAGCAGCAAAACCCACTCCGGGACAGCTTTCCACGAGCAGTACTTC. Encoded protein: CASSKTHSGTAFHEQYF. The chain joins TRBV21-1 to TRBJ2-7; TRBD1, the table's D call, lacks a check against the DNA. TRBV21-1 is a listed pseudogene. The CDR3 length is 17 residues.

This chain connects TRBV7-9 to TRBJ2-2, with 8 bases aligning to TRBD2. Germline V CDR1 and CDR2: SEHNR, FQNEAQ (reference sequence). V lost 5 bases to trimming and J lost 7 bases; unmatched junction nucleotides: 9. This CDR3 has 15 residues. The CDR3 nucleotides are TGTGCCAGCAGCGGGACTAGTCCTCAAATCGGGGAGCTGTTTTTT. Amino acids: CASSGTSPQIGELFF. Filled out from reference TRBV7-9 and TRBJ2-2, the complete variable domain reads DTGVSQNPRHKITKRGQNVTFRCDPISEHNRLYWYRQTLGQGPEFLTYFQNEAQLEKSRLLSDRFSAERPKGSFSTLEIQRTEQGDSAMYLCASSGTSPQIGELFFGEGSRLTVL.

This chain uses TRBV28 with TRBJ1-2, with a tentative D call TRBD1 (5 bases). This CDR3 is built from 15 residues. V was clipped by 4 bases and J by 8 bases, with 20 bases between them. Germline V gene lookup returns CDR1 MDHEN and CDR2 SYDVKM. CDR3 nucleotide sequence: TGTGCCAGCAGTTCGACGGGACGGGACTTAGGGGGCTACACCTTC. Translating gives CASSSTGRDLGGYTF.

This clone occurred a few times. The V gene is TRBV5-1, the J gene TRBJ2-2, with TRBD1 identical over 12 bases. Germline CDR1 reads SGHRS; CDR2 reads YFSETQ. The V and J ends lost 7 bases and 0 bases, in that order; junction bases with no gene match: 4. The CDR3 is 16 residues long. DNA for the CDR3: TGCGCCAGCCGGGACAGGGGGCATTCGAACACCGGGGAGCTGTTTTTT. The encoded protein is CASRDRGHSNTGELFF.

This rearrangement joins TRBV7-6 to TRBJ2-3; 7 bases map to TRBD2. With V trimmed by 1 base and J by 6 bases, 7 bases remained unmatched. CDR3 size: 15 residues. Germline V lookup: CDR1 SGHVS, CDR2 FNYEAQ. CDR3 coding DNA: TGTGCCAGCAGCTTAGGTTCGGGGGGACGGGATACGCAGTATTTT. The encoded protein is CASSLGSGGRDTQYF.

The gene calls are TRBV6-7 and TRBJ2-1, with D perhaps matching TRBD1 (5 bases). TRBV6-7 is classed as an ORF, of uncertain function. V lost 2 bases to trimming and J lost 7 bases, with 21 bases between them. CDR3 length: 17 amino acids. CDR3 in DNA: TGTGCCAGCAGTTACCCTAACAGGACCCCTTTGCGAAATGAGCAGTTCTTC. As protein: CASSYPNRTPLRNEQFF.

Notes on this clone: Other DNA sequences in this sample translate to the same CDR3. V gene TRBV9 combines with J gene TRBJ2-1; 8 nucleotides match TRBD2. This CDR3 region has 15 residues. The J segment lost 1 base and the V segment lost 2 bases, leaving 2 bases of the junction unmatched. The germline V gene encodes CDR1 SGDLS and CDR2 YYNGEE. CDR3 residues: CASSVSGSSYNEQFF. CDR3 in DNA: TGTGCCAGCAGCGTGAGCGGGAGTTCCTACAATGAGCAGTTCTTC.

The gene calls are TRBV7-2 and TRBJ1-6, with 8 bases lining up with TRBD1. J was trimmed by 5 bases and V by 6 bases; bases with no gene match: 6. Germline CDR1 SGHTA, CDR2 FQGNSA. The CDR3 spans 15 residues. The CDR3, as DNA: TGTGCCAGCAGTCGACAGGGGAGGGATAATTCACCCCTCCACTTT. Protein sequence: CASSRQGRDNSPLHF.

V is TRBV9 and J is TRBJ2-1; a possible D gene is TRBD2 (5 bases). The ends were cut back, 0 bases at V and 3 bases at J, with 13 bases in the middle. From germline, CDR1 is SGDLS and CDR2 YYNGEE. There are 16 residues in the CDR3. Written as DNA, the CDR3 is TGTGCCAGCAGCGTAGGGGTCCGCCGGGGCTACAATGAGCAGTTCTTC. It is translated as CASSVGVRRGYNEQFF.

A single count supports this clone. The chain links TRBV7-3 to TRBJ2-1; D is perhaps TRBD1 (6 bases). The V and J ends lost 0 bases and 3 bases respectively, with 12 bases between them. The CDR3 has 16 residues. Germline CDR1 SGHTA, CDR2 FQGTGA. CDR3 sequence: CASSLTPGALYNEQFF. The CDR3 DNA reads TGTGCCAGCAGCTTAACTCCAGGGGCTCTCTACAATGAGCAGTTCTTC.